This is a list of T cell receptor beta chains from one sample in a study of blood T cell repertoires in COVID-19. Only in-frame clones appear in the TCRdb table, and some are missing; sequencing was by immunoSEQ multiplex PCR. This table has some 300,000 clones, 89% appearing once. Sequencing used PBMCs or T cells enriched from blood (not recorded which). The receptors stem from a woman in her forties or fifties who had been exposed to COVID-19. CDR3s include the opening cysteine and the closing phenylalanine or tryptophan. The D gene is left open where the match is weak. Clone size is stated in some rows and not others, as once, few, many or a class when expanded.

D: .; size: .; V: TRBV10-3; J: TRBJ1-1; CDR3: CAISATGQAGTEAFF; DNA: TGTGCCATCAGTGCCACTGGGCAGGCAGGCACTGAAGCTTTCTTT
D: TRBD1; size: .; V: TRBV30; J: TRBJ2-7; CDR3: CAWSVRGTGGRYEQYF; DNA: TGTGCCTGGAGTGTAAGGGGGACAGGGGGCCGCTACGAGCAGTACTTC
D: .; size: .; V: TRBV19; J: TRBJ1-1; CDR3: CASSITGSNTEAFF; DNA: TGTGCCAGTAGTATAACAGGGTCCAACACTGAAGCTTTCTTT
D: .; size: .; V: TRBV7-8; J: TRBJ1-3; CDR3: CASSRRGLERSGNTIYF; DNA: TGTGCCAGCAGCCGACGAGGGCTAGAACGCTCTGGAAACACCATATATTTT
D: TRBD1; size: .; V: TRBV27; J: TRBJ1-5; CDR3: CASSGTGVQPQHF; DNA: TGTGCCAGCAGCGGGACAGGGGTTCAGCCCCAGCATTTT
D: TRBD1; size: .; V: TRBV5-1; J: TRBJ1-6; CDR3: CASSGNDRANSPLHF; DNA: TGCGCCAGCAGCGGAAATGACAGGGCGAATTCACCCCTCCACTTT
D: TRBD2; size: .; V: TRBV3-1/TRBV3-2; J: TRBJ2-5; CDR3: CASSQGGGAVWYETQYF; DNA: TGTGCCAGCAGCCAGGGGGGAGGGGCCGTTTGGTACGAGACCCAGTACTTC
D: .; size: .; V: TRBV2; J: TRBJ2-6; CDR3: CASSEAGISGANVLTF; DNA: TGTGCCAGCAGTGAGGCAGGAATCTCTGGGGCCAACGTCCTGACTTTC
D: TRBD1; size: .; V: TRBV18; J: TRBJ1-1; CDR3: CASSHRGDTEAFF; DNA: TGTGCCAGCTCCCACAGGGGGGACACTGAAGCTTTCTTT
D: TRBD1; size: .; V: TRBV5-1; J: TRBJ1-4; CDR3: CASSLYGTGNEKLFF; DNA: TGCGCCAGCAGCTTGTATGGGACAGGAAATGAAAAACTGTTTTTT
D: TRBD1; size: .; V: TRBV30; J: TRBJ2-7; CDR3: CAWTGQGSSYEQYF; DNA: TGTGCCTGGACCGGACAGGGGTCTTCCTACGAGCAGTACTTC
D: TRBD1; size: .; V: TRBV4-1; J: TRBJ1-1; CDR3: CASSRGQVLAEAFF; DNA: TGCGCCAGCAGCCGAGGACAGGTTCTCGCTGAAGCTTTCTTT
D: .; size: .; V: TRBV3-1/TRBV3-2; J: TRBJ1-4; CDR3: CASNHRDGSEKLFF; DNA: TGTGCCAGCAACCACAGGGACGGGAGTGAAAAACTGTTTTTT
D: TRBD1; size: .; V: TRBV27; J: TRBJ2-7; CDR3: CASSLGTGAWEQYF; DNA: TGTGCCAGCAGTTTAGGAACAGGGGCGTGGGAGCAGTACTTC
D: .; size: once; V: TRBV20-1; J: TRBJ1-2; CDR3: CSGQRGNTF; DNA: TGCAGTGGCCAGAGGGGGAACACCTTC
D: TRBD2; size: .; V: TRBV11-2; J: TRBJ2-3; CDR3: CASSLTGGGALVGVTQYF; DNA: TGTGCCAGCAGCTTAACTGGCGGGGGGGCCCTTGTAGGAGTTACGCAGTATTTT
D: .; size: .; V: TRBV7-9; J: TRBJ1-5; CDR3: CASSGGSSNQPQHF; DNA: TGTGCCAGCAGCGGCGGGTCTAGCAATCAGCCCCAGCATTTT
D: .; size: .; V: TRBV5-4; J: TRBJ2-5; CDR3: CASSTTGHLDQETQYF; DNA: TGTGCCAGCAGCACCACGGGACACCTAGACCAAGAGACCCAGTACTTC
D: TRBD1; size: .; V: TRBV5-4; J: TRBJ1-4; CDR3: CASSPGQATNEKLFF; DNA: TGTGCCAGCAGCCCTGGACAGGCAACTAATGAAAAACTGTTTTTT
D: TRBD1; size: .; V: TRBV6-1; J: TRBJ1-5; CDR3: CASSEGTGVNQPQHF; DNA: TGTGCCAGCAGTGAAGGGACAGGGGTCAATCAGCCCCAGCATTTT
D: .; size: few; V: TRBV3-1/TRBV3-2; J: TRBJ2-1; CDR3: CASSQQGNNEQFF; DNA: TGTGCCAGCAGCCAACAGGGGAACAATGAGCAGTTCTTC
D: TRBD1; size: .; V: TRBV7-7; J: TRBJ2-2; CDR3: CASSPIGQGNTGELFF; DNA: TGTGCTAGCAGCCCCATCGGACAGGGGAACACCGGGGAGCTGTTTTTT
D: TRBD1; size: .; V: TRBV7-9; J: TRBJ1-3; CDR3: CASSQGQGASSGNTIYF; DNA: TGTGCCAGCAGCCAGGGACAGGGTGCGAGCTCTGGAAACACCATATATTTT
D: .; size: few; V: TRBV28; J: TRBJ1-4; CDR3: CASSGGFSRFGTNEKLFF; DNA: TGTGCCAGCAGTGGGGGGTTCTCTCGGTTTGGGACTAATGAAAAACTGTTTTTT
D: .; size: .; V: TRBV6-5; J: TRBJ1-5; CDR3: CASRGDIRQPQHF; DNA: TGTGCCAGCAGGGGGGACATCCGTCAGCCCCAGCATTTT
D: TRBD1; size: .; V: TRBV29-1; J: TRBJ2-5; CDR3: CSVERGTGEETQYF; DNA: TGCAGCGTTGAACGTGGGACAGGGGAAGAGACCCAGTACTTC
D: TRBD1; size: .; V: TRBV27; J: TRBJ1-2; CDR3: CASRRQGADYGYTF; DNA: TGTGCCAGCAGAAGACAGGGGGCTGACTATGGCTACACCTTC
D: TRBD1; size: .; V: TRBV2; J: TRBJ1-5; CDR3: CASSDPGGRNQPQHF; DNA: TGTGCCAGCAGTGACCCAGGGGGCAGGAATCAGCCCCAGCATTTT
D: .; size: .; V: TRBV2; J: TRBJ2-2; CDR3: CASSAGIGELFF; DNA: TGTGCCAGCAGTGCAGGGATCGGGGAGCTGTTTTTT
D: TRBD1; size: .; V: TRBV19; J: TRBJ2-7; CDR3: CASTPRDRVHEQYF; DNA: TGTGCCAGTACCCCCCGGGACAGGGTCCACGAGCAGTACTTC
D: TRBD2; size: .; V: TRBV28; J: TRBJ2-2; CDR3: CASSPRGGLLRELFF; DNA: TGTGCCAGCAGCCCACGGGGGGGCCTTTTACGGGAGCTGTTTTTT
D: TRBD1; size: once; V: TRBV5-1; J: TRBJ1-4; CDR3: CASSVGQSTNEKLFF; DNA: TGCGCCAGCAGCGTGGGACAGTCAACTAATGAAAAACTGTTTTTT
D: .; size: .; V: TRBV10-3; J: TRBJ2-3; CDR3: CAIGLGGTDTQYF; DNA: TGTGCCATCGGACTCGGGGGCACAGATACGCAGTATTTT
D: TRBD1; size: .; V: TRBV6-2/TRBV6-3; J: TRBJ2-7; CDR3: CASSYNTGGGQGSFYEQYF; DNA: TGTGCCAGCAGTTACAACACCGGAGGGGGACAGGGCAGCTTCTACGAGCAGTACTTC
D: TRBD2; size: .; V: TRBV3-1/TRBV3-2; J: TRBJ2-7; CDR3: CASSQGLAGGAFLSSYEQYF; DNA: TGTGCCAGCAGCCAAGGGCTAGCGGGGGGTGCCTTCCTAAGCTCCTACGAGCAGTACTTC
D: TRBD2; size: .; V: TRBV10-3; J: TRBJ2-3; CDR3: CAIRHLAGGDTQYF; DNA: TGTGCCATCAGGCACCTAGCGGGGGGAGATACGCAGTATTTT
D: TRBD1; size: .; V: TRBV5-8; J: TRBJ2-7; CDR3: CASTRGQGSSYEQYF; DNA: TGTGCCAGCACCCGTGGACAGGGCAGCTCCTACGAGCAGTACTTC
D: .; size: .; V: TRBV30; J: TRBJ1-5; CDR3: CAWRSGAQQPQHF; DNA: TGTGCCTGGAGGTCAGGGGCACAGCAGCCCCAGCATTTT
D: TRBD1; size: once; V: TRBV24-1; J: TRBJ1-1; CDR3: CATSDPRTGNTEAFF; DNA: TGTGCCACCAGTGATCCACGGACAGGCAACACTGAAGCTTTCTTT
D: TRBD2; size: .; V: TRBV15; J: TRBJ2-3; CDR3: CATSRDPGGSTDTQYF; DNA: TGTGCCACCAGCAGAGATCCGGGGGGTAGCACAGATACGCAGTATTTT
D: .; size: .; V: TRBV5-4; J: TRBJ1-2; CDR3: CASSLVGGQNGYTF; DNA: TGTGCCAGCAGCTTGGTCGGCGGACAGAATGGCTACACCTTC
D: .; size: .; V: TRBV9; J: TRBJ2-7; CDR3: CASSVGQGGTYEQYF; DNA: TGTGCCAGCAGCGTAGGTCAGGGGGGCACCTACGAGCAGTACTTC